This T cell receptor beta chain emerged from a study of T cells after yellow fever vaccination. Whole-study context: Fractions of low cell number were prepared using SMART-Seq v4 Ultra Low Input. Whole-study results and caveats: In FACS-sorted repertoires, abundant clonotypes from the bulk population could appear as contaminants. In post-booster samples, most primary-vaccination clones reappeared (roughly 96% CD4, nearly 90% CD8).

TCRdb processed the 5' RACE reads anew with MiXCR; each CDR3 protein has one entry. Of fewer than 150,000 distinct CDR3 sequences listed, about 7.7% are singletons. This clonotype has a count of ten or more. Its target is unknown. Trimming left V 2 bases short and J 2 bases short, with 7 bases between. This CDR3 contains 13 residues. Germline-derived CDR1 and CDR2 are MNHEY and SVGEGT. This clonotype was sampled from a man aged 25-40 years who received the YFV17D yellow fever vaccine. This rearrangement joins TRBV6-2 or TRBV6-3 to TRBJ2-7; D remains ambiguous. The source material was CD4+ T cells sorted from PBMCs, sampled 5 days after the yellow fever booster vaccination. CDR3 bases: TGTGCCAGCAGTTACGACACGGCCTACGAGCAGTACTTC. It specifies CASSYDTAYEQYF.